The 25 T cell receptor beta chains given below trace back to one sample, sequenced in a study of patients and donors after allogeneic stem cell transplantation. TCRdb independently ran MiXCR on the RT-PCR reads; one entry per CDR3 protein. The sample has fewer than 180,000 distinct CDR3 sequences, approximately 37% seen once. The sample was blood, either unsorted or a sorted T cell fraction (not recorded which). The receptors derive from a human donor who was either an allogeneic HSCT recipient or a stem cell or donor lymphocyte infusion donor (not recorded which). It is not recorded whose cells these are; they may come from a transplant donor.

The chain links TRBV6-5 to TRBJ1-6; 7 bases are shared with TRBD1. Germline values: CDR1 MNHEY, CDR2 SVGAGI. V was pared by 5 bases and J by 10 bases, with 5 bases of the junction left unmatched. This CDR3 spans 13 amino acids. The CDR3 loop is CASSRQGGSPLHF. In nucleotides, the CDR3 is TGTGCCAGCAGTCGACAGGGTGGATCACCCCTCCACTTT.

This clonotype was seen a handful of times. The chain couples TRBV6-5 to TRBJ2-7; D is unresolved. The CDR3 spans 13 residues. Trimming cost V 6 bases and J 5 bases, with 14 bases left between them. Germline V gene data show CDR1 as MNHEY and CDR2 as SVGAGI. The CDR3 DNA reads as TGTGCCAGCAGCTCAGGAGTTCACCACGAGCAGTACGTC. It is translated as CASSSGVHHEQYV.

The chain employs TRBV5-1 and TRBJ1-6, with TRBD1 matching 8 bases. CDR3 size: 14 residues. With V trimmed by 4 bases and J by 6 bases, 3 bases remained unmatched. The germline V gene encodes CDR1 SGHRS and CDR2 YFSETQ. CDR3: CASSPGQANSPLHF. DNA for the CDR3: TGCGCCAGCAGCCCGGGACAGGCTAATTCACCCCTCCACTTT.

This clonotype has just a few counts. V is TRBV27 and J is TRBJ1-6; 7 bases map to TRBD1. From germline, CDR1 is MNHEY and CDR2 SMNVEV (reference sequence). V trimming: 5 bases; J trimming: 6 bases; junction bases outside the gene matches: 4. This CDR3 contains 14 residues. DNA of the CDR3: TGTGCCAGCAGTCAACAGGGGTTTAATTCACCCCTCCACTTT. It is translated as CASSQQGFNSPLHF.

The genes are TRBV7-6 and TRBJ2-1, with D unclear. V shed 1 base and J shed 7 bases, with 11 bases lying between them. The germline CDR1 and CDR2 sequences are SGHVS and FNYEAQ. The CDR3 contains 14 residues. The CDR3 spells CASSLGRVENEQFF. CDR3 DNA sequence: TGTGCCAGCAGCTTAGGCAGAGTGGAGAATGAGCAGTTCTTC.

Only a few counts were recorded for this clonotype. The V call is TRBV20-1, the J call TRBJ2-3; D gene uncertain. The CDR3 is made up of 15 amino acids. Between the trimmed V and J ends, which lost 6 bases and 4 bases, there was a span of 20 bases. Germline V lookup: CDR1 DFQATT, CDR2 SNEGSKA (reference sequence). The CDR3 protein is CSASPPSRWADTQYF. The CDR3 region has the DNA TGCAGTGCCTCCCCTCCTAGTAGGTGGGCAGATACGCAGTATTTT.

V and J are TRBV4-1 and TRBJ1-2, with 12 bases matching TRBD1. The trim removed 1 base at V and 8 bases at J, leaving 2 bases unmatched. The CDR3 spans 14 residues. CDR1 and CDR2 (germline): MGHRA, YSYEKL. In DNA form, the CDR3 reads TGCGCCAGCAGCCAAGTGGGGACAGGGGGCGGCTACACCTTC. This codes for CASSQVGTGGGYTF.

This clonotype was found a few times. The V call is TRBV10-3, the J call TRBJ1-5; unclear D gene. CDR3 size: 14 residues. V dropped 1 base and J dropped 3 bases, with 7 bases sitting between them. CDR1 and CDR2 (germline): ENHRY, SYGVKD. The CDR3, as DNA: TGTGCCATCAGTGAGTTAGCAGACAATCAGCCCCAGCATTTT. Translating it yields CAISELADNQPQHF.

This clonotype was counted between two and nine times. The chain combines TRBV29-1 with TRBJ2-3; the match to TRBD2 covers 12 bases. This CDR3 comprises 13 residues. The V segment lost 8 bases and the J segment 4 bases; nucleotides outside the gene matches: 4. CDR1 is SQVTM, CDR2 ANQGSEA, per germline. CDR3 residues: CSSTSGGSDTQYF. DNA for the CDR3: TGCAGCTCAACTAGCGGGGGGTCAGATACGCAGTATTTT.

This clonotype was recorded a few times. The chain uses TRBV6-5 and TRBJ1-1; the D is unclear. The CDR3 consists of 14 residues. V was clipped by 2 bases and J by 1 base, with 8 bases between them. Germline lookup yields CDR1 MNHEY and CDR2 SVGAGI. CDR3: CASSYPGQNTEAFF. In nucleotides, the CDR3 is TGTGCCAGCAGTTACCCGGGCCAGAACACTGAAGCTTTCTTT.

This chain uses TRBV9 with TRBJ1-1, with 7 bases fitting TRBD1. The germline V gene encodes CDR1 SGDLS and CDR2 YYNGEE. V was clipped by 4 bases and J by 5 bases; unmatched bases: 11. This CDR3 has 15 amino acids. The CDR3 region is CASSFQGGPRTEAFF. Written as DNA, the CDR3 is TGTGCCAGCAGCTTTCAGGGGGGCCCGAGGACTGAAGCTTTCTTT.

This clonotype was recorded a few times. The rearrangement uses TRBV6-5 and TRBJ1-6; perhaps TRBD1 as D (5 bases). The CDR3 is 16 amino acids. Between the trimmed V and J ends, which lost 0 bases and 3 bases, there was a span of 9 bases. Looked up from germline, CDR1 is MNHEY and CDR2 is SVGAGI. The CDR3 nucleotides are TGTGCCAGCAGTTACTCGGGGGGAGGCTATAATTCACCCCTCCACTTT. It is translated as CASSYSGGGYNSPLHF.

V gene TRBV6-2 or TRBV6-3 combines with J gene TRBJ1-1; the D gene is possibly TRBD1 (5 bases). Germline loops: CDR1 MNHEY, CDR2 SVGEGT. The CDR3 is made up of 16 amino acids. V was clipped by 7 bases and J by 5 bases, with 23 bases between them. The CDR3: CASTERGGSWATEAFF. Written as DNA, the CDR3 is TGTGCCAGCACCGAGAGGGGAGGGAGTTGGGCTACTGAAGCTTTCTTT.

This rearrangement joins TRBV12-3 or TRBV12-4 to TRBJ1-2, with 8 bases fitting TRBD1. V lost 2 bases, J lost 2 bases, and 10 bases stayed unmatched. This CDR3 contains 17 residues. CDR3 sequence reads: CASSLLGARTGNYGYTF. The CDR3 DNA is TGTGCCAGCAGTTTACTTGGTGCGAGGACAGGGAACTATGGCTACACCTTC.

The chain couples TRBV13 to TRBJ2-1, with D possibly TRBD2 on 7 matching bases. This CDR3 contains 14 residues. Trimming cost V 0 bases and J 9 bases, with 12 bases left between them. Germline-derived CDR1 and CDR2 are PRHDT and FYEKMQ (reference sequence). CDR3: CASSLGRGAGEQFF. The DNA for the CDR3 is TGTGCCAGCAGCTTAGGTCGGGGGGCTGGTGAGCAGTTCTTC.

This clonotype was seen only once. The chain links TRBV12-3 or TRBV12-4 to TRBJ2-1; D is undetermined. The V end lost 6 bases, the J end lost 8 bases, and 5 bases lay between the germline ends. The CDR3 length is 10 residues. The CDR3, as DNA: TGTGCCAGCAGGGGCCATGAGCAGTTCTTC. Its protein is CASRGHEQFF.

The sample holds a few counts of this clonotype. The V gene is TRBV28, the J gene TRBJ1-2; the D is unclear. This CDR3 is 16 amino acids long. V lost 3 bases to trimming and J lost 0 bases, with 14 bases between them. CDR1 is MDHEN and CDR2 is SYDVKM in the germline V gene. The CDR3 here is CASSFGQTFTNYGYTF. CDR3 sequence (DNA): TGTGCCAGCAGTTTTGGGCAGACATTCACTAACTATGGCTACACCTTC.

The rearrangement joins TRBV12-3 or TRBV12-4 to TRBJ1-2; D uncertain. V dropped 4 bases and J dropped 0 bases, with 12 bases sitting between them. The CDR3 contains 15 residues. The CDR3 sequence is CASSYGSSANYGYTF. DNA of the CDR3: TGTGCCAGCAGTTATGGGTCCTCAGCTAACTATGGCTACACCTTC.

The DNA of the CDR3 is TGTGCCAGCAGTGACCTACGGGAGCCCAGAACCGGGGAGCTGTTTTTT. Protein: CASSDLREPRTGELFF. The genes are TRBV2 and TRBJ2-2, with D perhaps matching TRBD2 (6 bases). Germline V gives CDR1 SNHLY, CDR2 FYNNEI. Trimming cost V 3 bases and J 5 bases, with 16 bases left between them. This CDR3 is 16 amino acids long.

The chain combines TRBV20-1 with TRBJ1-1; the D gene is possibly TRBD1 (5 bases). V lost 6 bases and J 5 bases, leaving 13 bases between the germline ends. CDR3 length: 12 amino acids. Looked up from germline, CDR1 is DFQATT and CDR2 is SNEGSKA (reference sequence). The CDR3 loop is CSAQWGGTEAFF. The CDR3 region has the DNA TGCAGTGCCCAGTGGGGGGGAACTGAAGCTTTCTTT.

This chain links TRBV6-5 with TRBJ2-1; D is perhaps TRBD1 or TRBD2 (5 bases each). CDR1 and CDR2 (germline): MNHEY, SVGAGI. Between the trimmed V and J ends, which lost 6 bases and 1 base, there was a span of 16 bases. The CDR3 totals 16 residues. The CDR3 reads CASRSRGGRSYNEQFF. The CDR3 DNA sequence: TGTGCCAGCAGGTCTCGTGGGGGTCGGTCCTACAATGAGCAGTTCTTC.

CDR3 sequence: CSSRDSGANVLTF. The CDR3 coding sequence is TGCAGTAGCAGGGACTCTGGGGCCAACGTCCTGACTTTC. J is TRBJ2-6 and V is TRBV20-1; tentatively, D is TRBD1 (5 bases). The CDR3 has 13 amino acids. Germline V gives CDR1 DFQATT, CDR2 SNEGSKA (reference sequence). Trimming removed 8 bases at V and 0 bases at J, with 8 bases between.

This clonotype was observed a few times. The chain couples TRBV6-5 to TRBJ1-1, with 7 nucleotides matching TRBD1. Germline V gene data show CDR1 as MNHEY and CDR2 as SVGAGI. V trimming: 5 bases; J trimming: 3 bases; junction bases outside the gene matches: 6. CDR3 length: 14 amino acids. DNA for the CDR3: TGTGCCAGCAGTCTCGACAGGGTCGACACTGAAGCTTTCTTT. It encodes CASSLDRVDTEAFF.

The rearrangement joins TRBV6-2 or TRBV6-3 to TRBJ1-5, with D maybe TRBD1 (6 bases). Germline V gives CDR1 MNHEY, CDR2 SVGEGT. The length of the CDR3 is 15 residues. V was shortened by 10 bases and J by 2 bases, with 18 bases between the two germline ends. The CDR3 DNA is TGTGCCACCCGGGGAGGGGGAGGCGGCAATCAGCCCCAGCATTTT. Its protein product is CATRGGGGGNQPQHF.

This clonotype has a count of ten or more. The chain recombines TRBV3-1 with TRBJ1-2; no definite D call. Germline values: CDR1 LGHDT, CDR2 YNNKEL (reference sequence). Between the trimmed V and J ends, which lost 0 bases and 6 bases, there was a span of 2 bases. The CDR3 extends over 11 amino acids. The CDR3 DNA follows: TGTGCCAGCAGCCAAGATGATGGCTACACCTTC. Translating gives CASSQDDGYTF. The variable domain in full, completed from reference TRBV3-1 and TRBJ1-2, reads DTAVSQTPKYLVTQMGNDKSIKCEQNLGHDTMYWYKQDSKKFLKIMFSYNNKELIINETVPNRFSPKSPDKAHLNLHINSLELGDSAVYFCASSQDDGYTFGSGTRLTVV.